In its sample, the clone carrying this TCR beta chain was seen a few times. Its target is not known. V lost 2 bases and J lost 1; bases outside the gene matches: 4. CDR3 length: 16 residues. The V gene's germline CDR1 is LGHDT and CDR2 YNNKEL (reference sequence). This entry belongs to a study of identical twins. Healthy Caucasians were all of the donors. Findings and caveats of the study: The authors drew conclusions from cross-sectional statistical analysis rather than following the same donors. Among monozygotic twins, out-of-frame TCR alpha sharing exceeded what models predicted.

Template switching introduced a universal primer site, and the cDNA bore unique molecular identifiers. TCRdb fed the 5' RACE reads into MiXCR, producing one record per CDR3 protein. The repertoire includes some 1,600,000 distinct CDR3 sequences, about 30% of them detected once, and under 0.35% sits in the top ten. This clonotype originated in a newborn girl in good health. What was sequenced was cord blood. The chain recombines TRBV3-1 with TRBJ2-5; 10 bases are a match to TRBD2. CDR3 bases: TGTGCCAGCAGCCAATTTAGCGGGGGGTTCCAAGAGACCCAGTACTTC. Translation gives CASSQFSGGFQETQYF.